The present T cell receptor (beta chain) was sequenced within a study of Ad26.COV2.S vaccination and SARS-CoV-2 variants. This sample's treatment: some 19 received Ad26.COV2.S at low or high dose, single or two shots; five or six received placebo; per-sample allocation not given. All samples were drawn on day 63, counting from the first vaccine or placebo injection. The CDR3 loop spans 18 amino acids. CDR1 LGHDT and CDR2 YNNKEL come from the germline V gene (reference sequence). J lost 2 bases, V lost 3 bases, and 11 bases had no gene match. About this clone itself: Antigen specificity is unknown.

The assay was immunoSEQ multiplex PCR, and TCRdb's table has in-frame clones only and misses some. Here the sample spans 360,000 or so clones, 89% being singletons. Study results and limitations: Participants given vaccine showed non-spike TCR breadth similar to that of placebo recipients.

The TCR sequence derives from a person between 18 and 65 years old who received the Ad26.COV2.S COVID-19 vaccine or a placebo. The starting material was peripheral blood, obtained in a trial of Ad26.COV2.S vaccine versus placebo. The J gene is TRBJ2-3, the V gene TRBV3-1 (or the pseudogene TRBV3-2), with 10 bases that match TRBD2. The CDR3 loop reads CASSHSRTSGPYTDTQYF. The CDR3 DNA reads as TGTGCCAGCAGCCATTCGCGGACTAGCGGTCCCTACACAGATACGCAGTATTTT.